These T cell receptor beta chains were read from a single sample in a study of blood T cell repertoires in COVID-19. Method: immunoSEQ multiplex PCR; TCRdb's copy keeps in-frame clones and lacks some. The table has over 200,000 clones, approximately 87% seen once. The specimen sequenced was PBMCs or T cells enriched from blood (not recorded which). These receptors came from a woman aged 50 to 65 in a cohort exposed to, infected with or recovered from COVID-19 (not recorded which). CDR3s include the opening cysteine and the closing phenylalanine or tryptophan. The D gene is left open where the match is weak. Size is omitted from some rows. Given values are once, few, many or a class for expanded clones.

J gene | V gene | D gene | clone size | CDR3 protein | CDR3 DNA
TRBJ1-5 | TRBV4-1 | - | - | CASSQPGQRNQPQHF | TGCGCCAGCAGCCAGCCCGGACAGCGAAATCAGCCCCAGCATTTT
TRBJ1-6 | TRBV5-1 | - | - | CASSLTGNSPLHF | TGCGCCAGCAGCCTTACAGGGAATTCACCCCTCCACTTT
TRBJ1-5 | TRBV5-1 | TRBD1 | - | CASSLEGTAIRPQHF | TGCGCCAGCAGCTTGGAAGGGACAGCAATCAGGCCCCAGCATTTT
TRBJ1-6 | TRBV3-1/TRBV3-2 | TRBD1 | - | CASSPPGQGNSPLHF | TGTGCCAGCAGCCCACCGGGACAGGGAAACTCACCCCTCCACTTT
TRBJ2-5 | TRBV20-1 | - | - | CSASRSPALMETQYF | TGCAGTGCTAGTCGCTCACCAGCGCTGATGGAGACCCAGTACTTC
TRBJ2-7 | TRBV12-3/TRBV12-4 | TRBD1 | - | CASSWDRIYEQYF | TGTGCCAGCAGTTGGGACAGAATCTACGAGCAGTACTTC
TRBJ1-2 | TRBV5-1 | TRBD1 | - | CASSVTGGSYGYTF | TGCGCCAGCAGCGTAACAGGGGGCTCCTATGGCTACACCTTC
TRBJ2-2 | TRBV27 | TRBD2 | - | CASSPPGLASDTGELFF | TGTGCCAGCAGCCCTCCCGGACTAGCCTCCGACACCGGGGAGCTGTTTTTT
TRBJ2-4 | TRBV19 | TRBD1 | - | CASSTGQVAKNIQYF | TGTGCCAGTAGTACGGGACAGGTAGCCAAAAACATTCAGTACTTC
TRBJ2-2 | TRBV11-2 | TRBD2 | - | CASSTGGLNTGELFF | TGTGCCAGCAGCACGGGGGGGCTGAACACCGGGGAGCTGTTTTTT
TRBJ2-6 | TRBV5-1 | TRBD1 | - | CASSLSGQGATGANVLTF | TGCGCCAGCAGCCTCTCCGGACAGGGGGCAACTGGGGCCAACGTCCTGACTTTC
TRBJ2-7 | TRBV7-9 | TRBD1 | few | CASSRPSQGATYEQYF | TGTGCCAGCAGTCGCCCATCACAGGGGGCGACCTACGAGCAGTACTTC
TRBJ1-5 | TRBV4-1 | - | - | CASSQGALNQPQHF | TGCGCCAGCAGCCAAGGGGCCCTGAATCAGCCCCAGCATTTT
TRBJ2-1 | TRBV11-2 | - | - | CASSRSTGDNEQFF | TGTGCCAGCAGCCGCTCGACAGGTGACAATGAGCAGTTCTTC
TRBJ1-5 | TRBV18 | - | - | CASSAQRNQPQHF | TGTGCCAGCTCAGCACAGAGAAATCAGCCCCAGCATTTT
TRBJ2-1 | TRBV5-5 | TRBD1 | - | CASSLDRGMGEQFF | TGTGCCAGCAGCTTGGACAGGGGCATGGGTGAGCAGTTCTTC
TRBJ1-1 | TRBV19 | TRBD1 | - | CARQRQGRVTEAFF | TGTGCCAGGCAGAGACAGGGGAGGGTCACTGAAGCTTTCTTT
TRBJ2-1 | TRBV9 | - | - | CASSVEGNPYNEQFF | TGTGCCAGCAGCGTAGAGGGGAATCCCTACAATGAGCAGTTCTTC
TRBJ2-1 | TRBV11-1 | TRBD2 | - | CASSLSGARKEQFF | TGTGCCAGCAGCCTTAGCGGGGCCAGGAAGGAGCAGTTCTTC
TRBJ1-1 | TRBV7-9 | - | - | CASSQAVGAARGAFF | TGTGCCAGCAGCCAAGCGGTGGGTGCGGCAAGAGGAGCTTTCTTT
TRBJ2-1 | TRBV6-2/TRBV6-3 | TRBD1 | large | CASSRQGSYNEQFF | TGTGCCAGCAGTCGACAGGGCTCCTACAATGAGCAGTTCTTC
TRBJ1-2 | TRBV4-3 | TRBD1 | few | CASSQPPGQGSIGYTF | TGCGCCAGCAGCCAACCCCCGGGACAGGGGAGTATTGGCTACACCTTC
TRBJ2-1 | TRBV6-2/TRBV6-3 | TRBD2 | - | CASSRPSGVEQFF | TGTGCCAGCAGTCGACCTAGCGGGGTTGAGCAGTTCTTC
TRBJ2-7 | TRBV4-3 | TRBD2 | - | CASSQSLAGGSYEQYF | TGCGCCAGCAGCCAGTCACTAGCGGGGGGCTCCTACGAGCAGTACTTC
TRBJ2-2 | TRBV7-2 | - | once | CASSFSWAGELFF | TGTGCCAGCAGCTTTAGCTGGGCCGGGGAGCTGTTTTTT
TRBJ2-2 | TRBV24-1 | - | - | CAGGGLRNTGELFF | TGTGCCGGGGGGGGGCTTAGGAACACCGGGGAGCTGTTTTTT
TRBJ2-7 | TRBV6-1 | - | few | CASSEMLTAYEQYF | TGTGCCAGCAGTGAAATGCTGACAGCCTACGAGCAGTACTTC
TRBJ1-2 | TRBV18 | - | - | CASSQQVYGYTF | TGTGCCAGCTCACAACAGGTTTATGGCTACACCTTC
TRBJ2-7 | TRBV10-3 | - | - | CAICEGRNYEQYF | TGTGCCATCTGCGAGGGCAGGAACTACGAGCAGTACTTC
TRBJ1-2 | TRBV29-1 | - | - | CSGLGGSNYGYTF | TGCAGCGGGCTCGGGGGTAGTAACTATGGCTACACCTTC
TRBJ2-3 | TRBV27 | - | - | CASSPPPQASTDTQYF | TGTGCCAGCAGTCCTCCCCCCCAGGCTAGCACAGATACGCAGTATTTT
TRBJ2-7 | TRBV6-1 | TRBD1 | - | CASSEASRQGNHEQYF | TGTGCCAGCAGTGAAGCATCTCGACAGGGTAACCACGAGCAGTACTTC
TRBJ2-7 | TRBV6-5 | TRBD1 | - | CASSYVRGRSEQYF | TGTGCCAGCAGTTACGTAAGGGGGCGAAGCGAGCAGTACTTC
TRBJ2-2 | TRBV5-1 | - | once | CASSLVLFQTSNTGELFF | TGCGCCAGCAGCTTGGTACTATTCCAAACCTCGAACACCGGGGAGCTGTTTTTT
TRBJ2-7 | TRBV7-2 | - | - | CASSPNSARSYEQYF | TGTGCCAGCAGCCCCAATAGCGCCCGCTCCTACGAGCAGTACTTC
TRBJ1-1 | TRBV7-2 | TRBD1 | - | CASSLVQGTEAFF | TGTGCCAGCAGCTTAGTACAGGGGACTGAAGCTTTCTTT
TRBJ2-2 | TRBV4-1 | - | - | CASSQAPGLAGELFF | TGCGCCAGCAGCCAAGCACCAGGGCTAGCCGGGGAGCTGTTTTTT
TRBJ2-5 | TRBV5-1 | - | once | CASSPQGETQYF | TGCGCCAGCAGCCCACAGGGCGAGACCCAGTACTTC
TRBJ2-1 | TRBV10-3 | TRBD2 | once | CAISEGASGIITNEQFF | TGTGCCATCAGTGAGGGGGCTAGCGGGATCATCACTAATGAGCAGTTCTTC
TRBJ2-2 | TRBV5-4 | TRBD2 | - | CASSLSGGNTGELFF | TGTGCCAGCAGCTTGAGCGGGGGGAACACCGGGGAGCTGTTTTTT
TRBJ1-2 | TRBV3-1/TRBV3-2 | - | - | CASSHLLGTSGYTF | TGTGCCAGCAGCCACCTCCTCGGGACAAGTGGCTACACCTTC
TRBJ2-3 | TRBV7-2 | TRBD2 | once | CASSLGLAGVTDTQYF | TGTGCCAGCAGCTTAGGACTAGCGGGGGTCACAGATACGCAGTATTTT